Following are 21 T cell receptor beta chains from one sample sequenced in a study of cytomegalovirus exposure and HLA in healthy donors. The PCR made use of 60 Vbeta and 13 Jbeta primers. Sequencing was performed with immunoSEQ multiplex PCR; in TCRdb, only in-frame clones are kept and a portion is missing. The table has more than 100,000 clones, about 74% seen once. Source material: PBMCs. These receptor sequences come from a woman in her thirties or forties in good health and CMV-seropositive.

The gene calls are TRBV29-1 and TRBJ2-7, with 8 bases that match TRBD1. This CDR3 region has 13 residues. V gave up 4 bases and J gave up 0 bases; unmatched junction bases: 2. The germline V gene encodes CDR1 SQVTM and CDR2 ANQGSEA. CDR3 sequence (DNA): TGCAGCGTTGTGGGACAGGACTCCTACGAGCAGTACTTC. Translating it yields CSVVGQDSYEQYF.

In nucleotides, the CDR3 is TGTGCCTGGAGATGGCAGGAGGTCACTGAAGCTTTCTTT. Amino acids: CAWRWQEVTEAFF. V gene TRBV30 combines with J gene TRBJ1-1; D is undetermined. CDR1 and CDR2 (germline): GTSNPN, SVGIG (reference sequence). The length of the CDR3 is 13 residues. Between the trimmed V and J ends, which lost 3 bases and 4 bases, there was a span of 12 bases. The whole variable domain, filled in from reference TRBV30 and TRBJ1-1, reads SQTIHQWPATLVQPVGSPLSLECTVEGTSNPNLYWYRQAAGRGLQLLFYSVGIGQISSEVPQNLSASRPQDRQFILSSKKLLLSDSGFYLCAWRWQEVTEAFFGQGTRLTVV.

The V call is TRBV30, the J call TRBJ1-1; TRBD1 might be the D (6 bases). Deletions cut 2 bases from V and 4 bases from J, with 14 bases between. The CDR3 runs to 14 residues. Germline V CDR1 and CDR2: GTSNPN, SVGIG (reference sequence). This CDR3 is CAWSRGGGSTEAFF. The CDR3 DNA is TGTGCCTGGAGTAGAGGGGGGGGGAGCACTGAAGCTTTCTTT.

The chain couples TRBV5-1 to TRBJ2-5; 8 bases are a match to TRBD1. CDR1 is SGHRS, CDR2 YFSETQ, per germline. Losses at the gene ends were 2 bases for V and 2 bases for J; bases not matched to a gene: 11. This CDR3 is 17 amino acids long. The DNA for the CDR3 is TGCGCCAGCAGCTTAAAAAGAGGACAGGGCGTACAAGAGACCCAGTACTTC. Protein: CASSLKRGQGVQETQYF.

This clone was counted once. This chain joins TRBV27 and TRBJ2-3, with D possibly TRBD2 on 6 matching bases. This CDR3 comprises 14 residues. V was cut by 2 bases and J by 5 bases, with 11 bases left in between. Germline loops: CDR1 MNHEY, CDR2 SMNVEV (reference sequence). CDR3 sequence (DNA): TGTGCCAGCAGTTTAAGGTGGCGGGAAGATACGCAGTATTTT. Translated: CASSLRWREDTQYF.

This chain uses TRBV21-1 with TRBJ2-5; TRBD2, as called in the table, went unchecked against the DNA. TRBV21-1 is designated a pseudogene. CDR3 length: 16 residues. This chain's CDR3 is CASSKFGSRRKETQYF. CDR3 nucleotides: TGTGCCAGCAGCAAATTTGGGAGCAGGCGGAAAGAGACCCAGTACTTC.

The chain links TRBV10-2 to TRBJ1-1, with D uncertain. Germline loops: CDR1 WSHSY, CDR2 SAAADI. V lost 4 bases and J lost 4, with 13 bases in between. This CDR3 contains 14 residues. The CDR3 sequence is CASSATSWGTEAFF. The CDR3 DNA sequence: TGCGCCAGCAGTGCCACTAGTTGGGGCACTGAAGCTTTCTTT.

The V gene is TRBV6-5, the J gene TRBJ1-4, with TRBD1 identical over 7 bases. The germline gives CDR1 MNHEY, CDR2 SVGAGI. The ends lost 6 bases at V and 4 bases at J; junction bases unmatched: 5. The CDR3 runs 14 residues. DNA for the CDR3: TGTGCCAGCAGCTTAACAGGGGATAATGAAAAACTGTTTTTT. Protein sequence: CASSLTGDNEKLFF.

Details on this clone: An end of the junction differs from the germline gene, which may be a read error. This rearrangement joins TRBV4-1 to TRBJ2-5; D perhaps matches TRBD2 (6 bases). Germline CDR1 reads MGHRA; CDR2 reads YSYEKL. CDR3 length equals 14 residues. The DNA for the CDR3 is TGTGCCAGCAGCCAAGGCGGGGCGCAAGAGACCCAGTACTTC. It codes for CASSQGGAQETQYF.

The chain joins TRBV5-1 to TRBJ1-3; the D is unclear. From germline, CDR1 is SGHRS and CDR2 YFSETQ. Trimming stripped 0 bases from V and 0 bases from J, with 10 bases between. The CDR3 totals 16 residues. DNA of the CDR3: TGCGCCAGCAGCTTGGAAGGAGGCACCTCTGGAAACACCATATATTTT. The encoded protein is CASSLEGGTSGNTIYF.

CDR3 amino acids: CASRPRGGQNQPQHF. CDR3 coding DNA: TGTGCCAGCCGCCCCCGCGGGGGTCAAAATCAGCCCCAGCATTTT. The gene calls are TRBV19 and TRBJ1-5, with TRBD1 as a possible D gene (5 bases). The CDR3 contains 15 residues. Trimming left V 9 bases short and J 4 bases short, with 19 bases between. CDR1 and CDR2 (germline): LNHDA, SQIVND (reference sequence). Together with reference TRBV19 and TRBJ1-5, the CDR3 gives the full variable domain: DGGITQSPKYLFRKEGQNVTLSCEQNLNHDAMYWYRQDPGQGLRLIYYSQIVNDFQKGDIAEGYSVSREKKESFPLTVTSAQKNPTAFYLCASRPRGGQNQPQHFGDGTRLSIL.

V is TRBV7-2 and J is TRBJ2-3; 10 nucleotides line up with TRBD1. Trimming removed 3 bases from V and 1 base from J; junction bases left unmatched: 1. Germline V CDR1 and CDR2: SGHTA, FQGNSA. The CDR3 runs to 15 residues. The CDR3 loop is CASSFDRGRTDTQYF. CDR3 coding DNA: TGTGCCAGCAGCTTCGACAGGGGGCGCACAGATACGCAGTATTTT.

This chain connects TRBV29-1 to TRBJ1-4; D is uncertain. Trimming removed 5 bases from V and 8 bases from J, with 12 bases in between. Germline assignment: CDR1 SQVTM and CDR2 ANQGSEA. The CDR3 sequence is 12 residues long. CDR3 sequence reads: CSVMLFGEKLFF. CDR3 in DNA: TGCAGCGTTATGCTGTTTGGCGAAAAACTGTTTTTT.

This clone was detected once. This rearrangement joins TRBV7-2 to TRBJ2-1, with 10 bases aligning to TRBD2. Germline V gene sequence: CDR1 SGHTA, CDR2 FQGNSA. J lost 7 bases, V lost 3 bases, and 9 bases had no gene match. This CDR3 spans 16 amino acids. The CDR3 DNA reads TGTGCCAGCAGCTTTTCCCTAGCGGGAGCGAAAAATGAGCAGTTCTTC. It is translated as CASSFSLAGAKNEQFF.

The V call is TRBV27, the J call TRBJ1-5; no firm D call. Germline V CDR1 and CDR2: MNHEY, SMNVEV (reference sequence). Trimming took 11 bases from V and 9 from J, leaving 14 bases between them. The CDR3 length is 11 residues. CDR3 in DNA: TGTGCCTGCGTTGGCCCAGGGCCCCAGCATTTT. Its protein product is CACVGPGPQHF.

The chain uses TRBV7-9 and TRBJ1-5; the D gene is possibly TRBD1 (6 bases). Germline V lookup: CDR1 SEHNR, CDR2 FQNEAQ (reference sequence). The CDR3 is 15 residues long. The ends were cut back, 4 bases at V and 0 bases at J, with 10 bases in the middle. In nucleotides, the CDR3 is TGTGCCAGCAGCTCAACCAGGGGTAGCAATCAGCCCCAGCATTTT. As protein: CASSSTRGSNQPQHF.

CDR3 nucleotides: TGCAGCGCCCTACAGGACGTGAACACTGAAGCTTTCTTT. This sequence encodes CSALQDVNTEAFF. The rearrangement uses TRBV29-1 and TRBJ1-1, with D maybe TRBD1 (5 bases). Trimming took 7 bases from V and 0 from J, leaving 12 bases between them. CDR1 SQVTM and CDR2 ANQGSEA come from the germline V gene. The CDR3 spans 13 residues.

The genes are TRBV19 and TRBJ1-2; no reliable D call. V dropped 6 bases and J dropped 6 bases, with 17 bases sitting between them. The CDR3 is made up of 14 amino acids. Germline values: CDR1 LNHDA, CDR2 SQIVND (reference sequence). The chain's CDR3 is CASSFEPRSNGYTF. The CDR3 DNA reads as TGTGCCAGTAGCTTCGAGCCCAGGTCAAATGGCTACACCTTC.

This sequence joins TRBV27 and TRBJ1-4; the match to TRBD1 covers 9 bases. The CDR3 totals 19 residues. Per germline, CDR1 MNHEY and CDR2 SMNVEV (reference sequence). V lost 5 bases and J lost 7; bases outside the gene matches: 20. The CDR3 coding sequence is TGTGCCAGCAGTGCAACCCGGGACAGGGTAGGGGGTCCGGGTGAAAAACTGTTTTTT. Translation: CASSATRDRVGGPGEKLFF.

This clone was detected only once. The V call is TRBV7-9, the J call TRBJ2-3, with D unclear. V lost 5 bases and J lost 5, with 5 bases in between. This CDR3 spans 11 amino acids. Germline CDR1 and CDR2: SEHNR and FQNEAQ (reference sequence). The CDR3 DNA is TGTGCCAGCAGCCCCAGAGATACGCAGTATTTT. It is translated as CASSPRDTQYF.

V gene TRBV19 combines with J gene TRBJ2-7; maybe TRBD1 (5 bases). Germline values: CDR1 LNHDA, CDR2 SQIVND (reference sequence). The CDR3 length is 14 residues. Trimming stripped 0 bases from V and 2 bases from J, with 8 bases between. The CDR3 region has the DNA TGTGCCAGTAGTATAGACTCAGGGCCCTACGAGCAGTACTTC. This encodes CASSIDSGPYEQYF.